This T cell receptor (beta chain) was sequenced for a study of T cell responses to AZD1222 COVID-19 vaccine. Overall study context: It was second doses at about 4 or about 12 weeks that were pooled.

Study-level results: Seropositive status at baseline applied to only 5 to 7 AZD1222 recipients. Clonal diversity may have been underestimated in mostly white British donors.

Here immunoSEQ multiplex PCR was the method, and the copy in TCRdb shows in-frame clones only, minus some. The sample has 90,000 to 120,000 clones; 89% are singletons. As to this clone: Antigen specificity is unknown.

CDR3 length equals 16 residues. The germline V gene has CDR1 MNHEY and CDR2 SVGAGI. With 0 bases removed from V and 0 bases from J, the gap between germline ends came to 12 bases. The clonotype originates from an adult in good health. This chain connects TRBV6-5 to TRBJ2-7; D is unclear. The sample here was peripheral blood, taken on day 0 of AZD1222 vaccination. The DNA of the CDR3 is TGTGCCAGCAGTTACTCGTATCGTGGGAACTCCTACGAGCAGTACTTC. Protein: CASSYSYRGNSYEQYF.